These 12 T cell receptor beta chains share one sample of origin, sequenced in a study of T cell changes during pregnancy in multiple sclerosis. Some clones are missing from TCRdb's copy, which holds only in-frame ones; the method was immunoSEQ multiplex PCR. The sample includes 30,000 to 40,000 clones, 91% of them seen just once. The source was CD4+ T cells from peripheral blood mononuclear cells, collected in the second trimester of pregnancy. The source is a female donor in good health, enrolled as a control in a pregnancy study.

With respect to this clone: At one of its ends the junction is not consistent with the germline gene, which may arise from a read error. CDR3 DNA: TGTGTCAGCAGTGTGGACAGGGATTATGGCTACACCTTC. Translated: CVSSVDRDYGYTF. The chain is built from TRBV28 and TRBJ1-2; 8 bases agree with TRBD1. The V gene's germline CDR1 is MDHEN and CDR2 SYDVKM. The CDR3 is 13 residues long.

This rearrangement joins TRBV11-2 to TRBJ2-4; 7 bases align to TRBD1. The CDR3 covers 13 residues. Trimming at V came to 2 bases and at J to 7 bases, leaving 2 bases not matched to a gene. Germline values: CDR1 SGHAT, CDR2 FQNNGV. This chain's CDR3 is CASSLPGQNIQYF. The DNA for the CDR3 is TGTGCCAGCAGCTTACCGGGACAGAACATTCAGTACTTC.

This sequence joins TRBV23-1 and TRBJ2-4; D gene uncertain. TRBV23-1 is marked as an open reading frame, function uncertain. The CDR3 is 17 residues long. Trimming pared 3 bases from V and 0 bases from J, leaving 15 bases between. CDR3 nucleotide sequence: TGCGCCAGCAGTCATGGCCTGAACCACGTAGCCAAAAACATTCAGTACTTC. Its translation: CASSHGLNHVAKNIQYF.

CDR3 sequence: CASSQGTSDETQYF. The CDR3, as DNA: TGCGCCAGCAGCCAAGGGACTTCGGACGAGACCCAGTACTTC. The J gene is TRBJ2-5, the V gene TRBV4-3; possible D gene TRBD2, 5 bases. This CDR3 has 14 residues. The germline V gene has CDR1 LGHNA and CDR2 YSLEER. The ends were cut back, 1 base at V and 5 bases at J, with 11 bases in the middle.

The chain couples TRBV28 to TRBJ2-7, with D uncertain. The germline gives CDR1 MDHEN, CDR2 SYDVKM. This CDR3 is 11 amino acids long. Trimming left V 5 bases short and J 6 bases short, with 8 bases between. CDR3 sequence (DNA): TGTGCCAGCAGTGAACGCGCCGAGCAGTACTTC. Protein: CASSERAEQYF. The complete variable domain, with remaining parts taken from reference TRBV28 and TRBJ2-7, reads DVKVTQSSRYLVKRTGEKVFLECVQDMDHENMFWYRQDPGLGLRLIYFSYDVKMKEKGDIPEGYSVSREKKERFSLILESASTNQTSMYLCASSERAEQYFGPGTRLTVT.

The gene calls are TRBV25-1 and TRBJ1-4; no definite D call. The germline V and J ends were trimmed by 2 bases and 0 bases, with 10 bases remaining between them. The CDR3 totals 16 residues. CDR1 and CDR2 from the germline V gene are MGHDK and SYGVNS. The CDR3 loop is CASSEVPGATNEKLFF. The CDR3, as DNA: TGTGCCAGCAGTGAAGTACCCGGGGCAACTAATGAAAAACTGTTTTTT.

The V and J genes are TRBV19 and TRBJ1-1; no definite D call. The germline V gene encodes CDR1 LNHDA and CDR2 SQIVND (reference sequence). The CDR3 is made up of 12 amino acids. Trimming shortened V by 6 bases and J by 1 base, and 6 bases separated the two germline ends. The CDR3 region is CASRYRNTEAFF. CDR3 coding DNA: TGTGCCAGTAGGTACAGGAACACTGAAGCTTTCTTT.

This chain uses TRBV13 with TRBJ2-3, with TRBD1 identical over 11 bases. From germline, CDR1 is PRHDT and CDR2 FYEKMQ (reference sequence). The CDR3 is 17 residues long. V was clipped by 4 bases and J by 5 bases; unmatched bases: 11. The CDR3 coding sequence is TGTGCCAGCAGCTCCGACGAGGGACAGGGGGAGGTAGATACGCAGTATTTT. Protein: CASSSDEGQGEVDTQYF.

The rearrangement links TRBV6-1 to TRBJ1-1, with 9 bases that match TRBD1. V lost 2 bases to trimming and J lost 11 bases; unmatched junction nucleotides: 12. The V gene's germline CDR1 is MNHNS and CDR2 SASEGT. CDR3 length equals 15 residues. The CDR3 DNA sequence: TGTGCCAGCAGTGAAAGCGGGACAGGGAGCTTTGGTGCTTTCTTT. Its translation: CASSESGTGSFGAFF.

This chain uses TRBV19 with TRBJ1-3; D gene ambiguous. The CDR3 is made up of 16 amino acids. Trimming took off 6 bases at V and 0 bases at J, with 15 bases between the two ends. Germline values: CDR1 LNHDA, CDR2 SQIVND (reference sequence). For the CDR3, the DNA is TGTGCCAGTAGGATGCCGCGGGTTAACTCTGGAAACACCATATATTTT. Its protein product is CASRMPRVNSGNTIYF.

The J gene is TRBJ2-2, the V gene TRBV5-1; the D gene is possibly TRBD1 (6 bases). This CDR3 contains 15 residues. Germline V CDR1 and CDR2: SGHRS, YFSETQ. The ends were cut back, 4 bases at V and 5 bases at J, with 15 bases in the middle. The CDR3 coding sequence is TGCGCCAGCAGCCTAACAGGGATGAGGACCGGGGAGCTGTTTTTT. Translating gives CASSLTGMRTGELFF.

V gene TRBV12-5 combines with J gene TRBJ2-5, with 9 bases that match TRBD2. The V segment lost 3 bases and the J segment 0 bases; nucleotides outside the gene matches: 5. Germline CDR1 reads LGHNT; CDR2 reads FRNRAP. The CDR3 spans 16 residues. In DNA form, the CDR3 reads TGTGCTAGTGGTTTTTGGGCGGGGGGGGACCAAGAGACCCAGTACTTC. Translated, it gives CASGFWAGGDQETQYF.